This T cell receptor (beta chain) was retrieved from a study of shared T cell receptors in the human thymus. Deletions cut 5 bases from V and 1 base from J, with 14 bases between. Germline V lookup: CDR1 SGHTA, CDR2 FQGNSA. This CDR3 has 16 amino acids. Assay used: immunoSEQ multiplex PCR; TCRdb lists only in-frame clones, some missing. Counted here are tens of thousands of clones, roughly 96% occurring once; the ten biggest clones make up 0.033%. This clone was detected only once. The TCR originated in a human donor. The chain has TRBV7-2 and TRBJ2-2, with D tentatively TRBD1 or TRBD2 (5 bases each). The sample comprised thymocytes. CDR3 DNA sequence: TGTGCCAGCAGCCGAGGGCAGGGCGAGAACACCGGGGAGCTGTTTTTT. Protein product: CASSRGQGENTGELFF.